This TCR beta chain was sequenced in a study of blood T cell repertoires in COVID-19. Study context: Sites in the United States, Italy and Spain provided acute and convalescent COVID-19 samples.

Profiled with immunoSEQ multiplex PCR; TCRdb holds only in-frame clones, not every one. The data show fewer than 250,000 clones, with 85% to 90% seen just once and 3% to 3.5% held by the top ten. The germline V gene has CDR1 SGHRS and CDR2 YFSETQ. The CDR3 spans 15 residues. V trimming: 4 bases; J trimming: 1 base; junction bases outside the gene matches: 1. The material sequenced was peripheral blood. The V and J genes are TRBV5-1 and TRBJ1-4; TRBD1 aligns across 10 bases. The clonotype was recovered from a man in his 60s with acute or convalescent COVID-19. As DNA, the CDR3 is TGCGCCAGCAGCGGACAGGGGGGAACTAATGAAAAACTGTTTTTT. Translation gives CASSGQGGTNEKLFF.